The TCR beta chain under discussion was sequenced for a study of T cell repertoires in cytomegalovirus infection (dated by TCRdb to the late 2010s). Looking at the study overall: Alongside well-studied HLA-B-restricted epitopes, the peptide stimulations were aimed at recently identified HLA-C-restricted CMV epitopes, whose presentation resists viral immunomodulation. Donor HLA type was relevant to the analysis, because carriage of CMV infection together with the matching HLA type was indicated by public TCR beta signatures.

The meaning of the sample's treatment or condition label: in vitro stimulation with specific CMV peptide epitopes to enrich CMV-specific T cells. The junction carries 11 bases between V and J, which are trimmed by 5 bases and 4 bases respectively. Spanning cysteine to phenylalanine, the CDR3 consists of 13 amino acids. Only the CDR3 portion is preserved as DNA: 39 bases, with reading frame beginning at the first base. CDR1 is given as SGHNT and CDR2 as YENEEA, both from the germline V gene. In regard to this clonotype: Its antigen target is currently unknown. Base qualities are missing; no much larger clone stands one base away.

The investigation overall reported the following: Carriers of CMV infection plus the relevant HLA type were discriminated by the cumulative frequency of public TCR beta family members in the study cohort and in an independent roughly 370-donor cohort. In the ex vivo response, HLA-C-restricted CMV-specific TCR beta clonotypes were dominant, and in two of eight donors the single most frequent clonotype came from this HLA-C-restricted group.

Data came from an Illumina HiSeq 1500. TCRdb passed the public sequencing reads through fastp at Q25 and MiXCR, retaining productive beta sequences. Each record represents a unique CDR3 protein, reported with the most common genes and DNA among its rows. For this sample there are about 900,000 distinct CDR3 sequences; 30% to 40% appear just once. The biggest ten clones account for about an eighth of the sample. The receptor chain draws on TRBV11-3 and TRBJ1-1; D gene: possibly TRBD1, on 5 matching bases. The sequence was obtained from a human donor in good health (CMV status not recorded). Some clones in this sample may be carry-over from other donors' samples. The source was cultured CD8+ T cells from PBMCs, collected from culture after CMV antigen stimulation. The nucleotide sequence is given as TGTGCCAGCAGCGTCGTGGGGACCACTGAAGCTTTCTTT. This translates into CASSVVGTTEAFF.